Listed below are T cell receptor beta chains from one sample, sequenced in a study of shared clonotypes between healthy human individuals. Some clones are missing from TCRdb's copy, which holds only in-frame ones; the method was immunoSEQ multiplex PCR. Of approximately 470,000 clones in the sample, 70% to 85% were seen once. Sequencing input: PBMCs. The source of these receptors is a woman in her thirties or forties in good health. Some clones in this sample may be carry-over from other donors' samples. Both conserved end residues are part of each CDR3.

CDR3aa	v_gene	j_gene
CASSPPPGQALYGANVLTF	TRBV19	TRBJ2-6
CASSLSGRGTEAFF	TRBV7-2	TRBJ1-1
CASSQEGRQGGTEAFF	TRBV4-1	TRBJ1-1
CASTSRGRSGYTF	TRBV28	TRBJ1-2
CASSPWDQFDGELFF	TRBV9	TRBJ2-2
CASSTGTGNYEQYF	TRBV2	TRBJ2-7
CASSRTVPYNEQFF	TRBV19	TRBJ2-1
CASSGGSGKYF	TRBV9	TRBJ2-4
CASSLEWTGANEQFF	TRBV5-1	TRBJ2-1
CASSPWGGSYNEQFF	TRBV5-6	TRBJ2-1
CASSLAGGPPTDTQYF	TRBV5-4	TRBJ2-3
CASSASDRGQIGNTEAFF	TRBV11-1	TRBJ1-1
CASSFSLAHNEQFF	TRBV5-1	TRBJ2-1
CATRLAGEYEQYF	TRBV10-3	-
CASSQDTGSRNYEQYF	TRBV4-2	TRBJ2-7
CASTDRGGADTQYF	TRBV5-4	TRBJ2-3
CASSVIAGAYNEQYF	TRBV5-1	TRBJ2-7
CASKGTSGSSTDTQYF	TRBV2	TRBJ2-3
CASREPGRADTQYF	TRBV6-5	TRBJ2-3
CASSPLSWGTGELFF	TRBV18	TRBJ2-2
CASSYWAEGRDNEQFF	TRBV6-5	TRBJ2-1
CASSEGGRTYEQYF	TRBV2	TRBJ2-7
CASSLASAGWDEQFF	TRBV5-1	TRBJ2-1
CASSLPTATYEQYF	TRBV7-9	TRBJ2-7
CASSQDFRFSGNTIYF	TRBV4-3	TRBJ1-3
CASSEYRVGHEQFF	TRBV6-1	TRBJ2-1
CASSLLLGNGYTF	TRBV5-4	TRBJ1-2
CASSKVGDRGYTGELFF	TRBV21-1	TRBJ2-2
CASSEAGGEWLGGYTF	TRBV6-1	TRBJ1-2
CAARLVADTQYF	TRBV28	TRBJ2-3
CASSYGQGRGQYF	TRBV6-6	TRBJ2-7
CASRNDRNTEAFF	TRBV28	TRBJ1-1
CASSLGLAGETQYF	TRBV7-9	TRBJ2-5
CASSMWMVASGPEETQYF	TRBV19	TRBJ2-5
CASSLGGEQFF	TRBV5-1	TRBJ2-1
CASRRQGLNTEAFF	TRBV19	TRBJ1-1
CASSPGRVVEQYF	TRBV7-8	-
CASSTRLDNEQFF	TRBV7-6	TRBJ2-1
CASSPLAGDSYEQYF	TRBV18	TRBJ2-7
CASIGQGVGQPQHF	TRBV6-6	TRBJ1-5
CASSRWETEAFF	TRBV19	TRBJ1-1
CASRIYGSGANVLTF	TRBV19	TRBJ2-6
CASSQGPRQGGEKLFF	TRBV5-1	TRBJ1-4
CASSRRGGEVAGANVLTF	TRBV19	TRBJ2-6
CASSSVVAKNIQYF	TRBV5-4	TRBJ2-4
CASSPAEGDTQYF	TRBV7-6	TRBJ2-3
CASSFGTSGSNEQFF	TRBV7-2	TRBJ2-1
CASSPTGGYEQYF	TRBV18	TRBJ2-7
CASSLGGTSTDTQYF	TRBV2	TRBJ2-3
CASSEWGLSSGNTIYF	TRBV11-2	TRBJ1-3
CASSLRGGGELFF	TRBV9	TRBJ2-2
CASSKGLAGGPHEQYF	TRBV21-1	TRBJ2-7
CASSPPPGNTEAFF	TRBV7-9	TRBJ1-1
CASSLGPLTDTQYF	TRBV7-2	TRBJ2-3